This passage covers 32 T cell receptor beta chains from one sample sequenced in a study of cytomegalovirus exposure and HLA in healthy donors. This PCR relied on a set of 60 Vbeta primers and 13 Jbeta primers. Repertoires were generated with immunoSEQ multiplex PCR, while TCRdb's copy carries only in-frame clones and drops some. The sample contains roughly 120,000 clones, less than 80% of which appear only once. The sample was PBMCs. The receptors were gathered from a woman younger than 45 in good health and CMV-seronegative.

The J gene is TRBJ2-1, the V gene TRBV9; the match to TRBD2 covers 9 bases. V shed 0 bases, J shed 2 bases, and the junction held 3 bases outside the gene matches. Germline V gene data show CDR1 as SGDLS and CDR2 as YYNGEE. This CDR3 region has 16 residues. CDR3 sequence reads: CASSVGAGGTYNEQFF. For the CDR3, the DNA is TGTGCCAGCAGCGTAGGAGCGGGAGGAACCTACAATGAGCAGTTCTTC.

This chain links TRBV5-4 with TRBJ2-5; D possibly corresponds to TRBD1 (6 bases). This CDR3 is 15 amino acids long. The V and J ends lost 2 bases and 0 bases respectively, with 11 bases between them. Germline values: CDR1 SGHNT, CDR2 YYREEE (reference sequence). The CDR3 DNA reads as TGTGCCAGCAGCTTAAACCAGGGGTACCAAGAGACCCAGTACTTC. The encoded protein is CASSLNQGYQETQYF. The entire variable domain, with the rest obtained from reference TRBV5-4 and TRBJ2-5, is as follows: ETGVTQSPTHLIKTRGQQVTLRCSSQSGHNTVSWYQQALGQGPQFIFQYYREEENGRGNFPPRFSGLQFPNYSSELNVNALELDDSALYLCASSLNQGYQETQYFGPGTRLLVL.

The chain carries TRBV28 and TRBJ1-3, with D perhaps matching TRBD1 (5 bases). Germline V CDR1 and CDR2: MDHEN, SYDVKM. The CDR3 consists of 15 residues. The V gene lost 1 base and the J gene lost 2 bases, with 9 bases spanning the gap. The CDR3 DNA reads as TGTGCCAGCAGTTTATCCCAGGGCCCTGGAAACACCATATATTTT. As protein: CASSLSQGPGNTIYF.

The chain employs TRBV5-6 and TRBJ1-1; 7 positions agree with TRBD1. V trimming: 4 bases; J trimming: 1 base; junction bases outside the gene matches: 4. The germline gives CDR1 SGHDT, CDR2 YYEEEE. The CDR3 runs to 14 residues. CDR3 sequence (DNA): TGTGCCAGCAGCGTAGGGGGCGCGAACACTGAAGCTTTCTTT. This codes for CASSVGGANTEAFF.

The chain links TRBV2 to TRBJ2-1; tentatively, D is TRBD1 (6 bases). V was cut by 9 bases and J by 9 bases, with 18 bases left in between. The CDR3 length is 13 residues. Looked up from germline, CDR1 is SNHLY and CDR2 is FYNNEI. CDR3 residues: CASSRGGVSEQFF. The CDR3 coding sequence is TGTGCCAGTTCCCGAGGGGGAGTTAGTGAGCAGTTCTTC. The full variable domain, its missing parts supplied by reference TRBV2 and TRBJ2-1, is EPEVTQTPSHQVTQMGQEVILRCVPISNHLYFYWYRQILGQKVEFLVSFYNNEISEKSEIFDDQFSVERPDGSNFTLKIRSTKLEDSAMYFCASSRGGVSEQFFGPGTRLTVL.

The chain uses TRBV30 and TRBJ2-5; 8 bases are shared with TRBD2. The CDR3 has 14 amino acids. CDR1 and CDR2 (germline): GTSNPN, SVGIG (reference sequence). Trimming cost V 0 bases and J 4 bases; bases outside gene matches: 4. CDR3 in amino acids: CAWSVRLAGETQYF. CDR3 in DNA: TGTGCCTGGAGTGTTCGGCTAGCGGGAGAGACCCAGTACTTC.

J is TRBJ2-2 and V is TRBV11-2, with 7 positions matching TRBD1. V was clipped by 3 bases and J by 1 base; unmatched bases: 5. The CDR3 spans 16 residues. CDR1 and CDR2 (germline): SGHAT, FQNNGV. This CDR3 reads CASSLGAGGNTGELFF. CDR3 coding DNA: TGTGCCAGCAGCTTGGGCGCAGGGGGGAACACCGGGGAGCTGTTTTTT.

The chain uses TRBV19 and TRBJ2-2, with 11 positions matching TRBD2. The CDR3 contains 14 residues. V lost 8 bases, J lost 4 bases, and 3 bases stayed unmatched. The germline V gene has CDR1 LNHDA and CDR2 SQIVND (reference sequence). CDR3 amino acids: CASDLAGGTGELFF. CDR3 nucleotide sequence: TGTGCCAGTGACCTAGCGGGAGGCACCGGGGAGCTGTTTTTT.

This clone was found once. In DNA, the CDR3 is TGTGCCAGCAGTTTGGGACTAGCCCGCGAGCAGTTCTTC. Its translation: CASSLGLAREQFF. The chain has TRBV27 and TRBJ2-1; 9 bases line up with TRBD2. This CDR3 is built from 13 residues. The germline V gene has CDR1 MNHEY and CDR2 SMNVEV (reference sequence). The ends lost 3 bases at V and 10 bases at J; junction bases unmatched: 4.

This clone occurred a few times. The chain is built from TRBV7-8 and TRBJ1-5; 11 nucleotides align to TRBD1. Germline assignment: CDR1 SGHVS and CDR2 FQNEAQ. V lost 4 bases to trimming and J lost 6 bases; unmatched junction nucleotides: 5. The CDR3 has 15 amino acids. Here the CDR3 DNA reads TGTGCCAGCAGCTGGGACAGGGGGGGCGGTCAGCCCCAGCATTTT. It is translated as CASSWDRGGGQPQHF.

The chain couples TRBV7-9 to TRBJ1-1; D may be TRBD1 (6 bases). The CDR3 is 14 amino acids. Germline-derived CDR1 and CDR2 are SEHNR and FQNEAQ (reference sequence). The V gene lost 5 bases and the J gene lost 3 bases, with 13 bases spanning the gap. CDR3: CASSARGSYTEAFF. In DNA, the CDR3 is TGTGCCAGCAGCGCCAGGGGAAGCTACACTGAAGCTTTCTTT.

The genes are TRBV6-1 and TRBJ2-5, with 9 bases matching TRBD1. V lost 4 bases and J lost 5; bases outside the gene matches: 11. The germline CDR1 and CDR2 sequences are MNHNS and SASEGT. The length of the CDR3 is 16 residues. In DNA form, the CDR3 reads TGTGCCAGCAGTGTACAACCACAGGGGGCGCGGGAGACCCAGTACTTC. It is translated as CASSVQPQGARETQYF.

This clone was found a few times. The chain employs TRBV6-5 and TRBJ1-1; D perhaps matches TRBD1 (6 bases). The CDR3 spans 14 residues. V dropped 5 bases and J dropped 10 bases, with 20 bases sitting between them. Germline values: CDR1 MNHEY, CDR2 SVGAGI. The CDR3 loop is CASSPHGAGVRAFF. The CDR3 nucleotides are TGTGCCAGCAGTCCCCACGGGGCAGGGGTGAGAGCTTTCTTT.

The V and J genes are TRBV11-1 and TRBJ2-1, with 8 nucleotides matching TRBD2. Germline trimming cut 3 bases from V and 10 bases from J; bases unmatched to any gene: 8. Germline loops: CDR1 SGHAT, CDR2 FQDESV (reference sequence). The CDR3 is 14 amino acids. DNA for the CDR3: TGTGCCAGCAGCTTCCAAGCGGGAGAAAGCGAGCAGTTCTTC. This gives the protein CASSFQAGESEQFF.

The V gene is TRBV5-1, the J gene TRBJ2-7, with 8 bases aligning to TRBD2. V trimming: 0 bases; J trimming: 2 bases; junction bases outside the gene matches: 4. The CDR3 totals 15 residues. Per the germline V gene, CDR1 is SGHRS and CDR2 is YFSETQ. CDR3 sequence: CASSLGAGGPYEQYF. The CDR3 DNA is TGCGCCAGCAGCTTGGGCGCGGGAGGCCCCTACGAGCAGTACTTC.

The V gene is TRBV30, the J gene TRBJ1-1, with TRBD1 matching 7 bases. Looked up from germline, CDR1 is GTSNPN and CDR2 is SVGIG (reference sequence). J was trimmed by 1 base and V by 1 base; bases with no gene match: 0. The CDR3 spans 13 residues. In DNA form, the CDR3 reads TGTGCCTGGAGTGCAGGGGGGAACACTGAAGCTTTCTTT. It yields the protein CAWSAGGNTEAFF.

The chain employs TRBV28 and TRBJ1-2; 7 bases are a match to TRBD1. J lost 7 bases, V lost 8 bases, and 13 bases had no gene match. This CDR3 has 14 amino acids. Germline CDR1 MDHEN, CDR2 SYDVKM. CDR3 nucleotides: TGTGCCAGCGGACAGGTACTACTATTAGGTGGCTACACCTTC. This sequence encodes CASGQVLLLGGYTF.

The chain couples TRBV4-1 to TRBJ2-7, with 8 bases fitting TRBD1. Unmatched junction bases numbered 4, after V lost 3 bases and J lost 6 bases. The CDR3 loop spans 13 amino acids. Germline V lookup: CDR1 MGHRA, CDR2 YSYEKL. This chain's CDR3 is CASSQLRGREQYF. CDR3 DNA: TGCGCCAGCAGCCAGCTCAGGGGGCGCGAGCAGTACTTC.

Only a few counts were recorded for this clone. The V and J genes are TRBV29-1 and TRBJ2-3; 16 bases are a match to TRBD2. V was clipped by 6 bases and J by 4 bases; unmatched bases: 4. CDR1 SQVTM and CDR2 ANQGSEA come from the germline V gene. There are 15 residues in the CDR3. CDR3 region: CSVVGLAGGPDTQYF. As DNA, the CDR3 is TGCAGCGTAGTGGGACTAGCGGGAGGGCCAGATACGCAGTATTTT.

In regard to this clone: One end of the junction varies from germline; a read error may be responsible. The CDR3 DNA is TGTGCCGGCAGCCTAGGGAGGGCTGGCACTGAAGCTTTCTTT. Translating it yields CAGSLGRAGTEAFF. The chain has TRBV14 and TRBJ1-1; D gene uncertain. The germline gives CDR1 SGHDN, CDR2 FVKESK. CDR3 size: 14 residues.

The chain couples TRBV6-1 to TRBJ1-5, with 7 positions matching TRBD1. V dropped 2 bases and J dropped 1; count of bases not matched to a gene: 11. Per the germline V gene, CDR1 is MNHNS and CDR2 is SASEGT. The length of the CDR3 is 18 residues. CDR3 coding DNA: TGTGCCAGCAGTGAATTAAAACAGGGGCATTGGAGCAATCAGCCCCAGCATTTT. This encodes CASSELKQGHWSNQPQHF.

Here the CDR3 DNA reads TGTGCCAGTAGTCTTGAAACTTCTGCCGAGCAGTACTTC. Translated: CASSLETSAEQYF. The chain has TRBV19 and TRBJ2-7, with no clear D. Trimming stripped 5 bases from V and 6 bases from J, with 14 bases between. Germline V gene sequence: CDR1 LNHDA, CDR2 SQIVND (reference sequence). The CDR3 is made up of 13 amino acids.

This clone was recorded a few times. J is TRBJ1-1 and V is TRBV11-1, with D perhaps matching TRBD1 (6 bases). The V gene's germline CDR1 is SGHAT and CDR2 FQDESV (reference sequence). This CDR3 is built from 14 residues. V was clipped by 5 bases and J by 1 base, with 11 bases between them. The CDR3 region is CASSLSGQNTEAFF. CDR3 nucleotide sequence: TGTGCCAGCAGCCTATCGGGACAGAACACTGAAGCTTTCTTT.

The chain links TRBV30 to TRBJ1-3, with 7 bases fitting TRBD1. There are 14 residues in the CDR3. Germline CDR1 GTSNPN, CDR2 SVGIG (reference sequence). The J segment lost 4 bases and the V segment lost 3 bases, leaving 6 bases of the junction unmatched. CDR3 protein: CAWSTTGEGNTIYF. The CDR3 DNA reads as TGTGCCTGGAGCACCACAGGGGAAGGAAACACCATATATTTT. Complete variable domain (other parts from reference TRBV30 and TRBJ1-3): SQTIHQWPATLVQPVGSPLSLECTVEGTSNPNLYWYRQAAGRGLQLLFYSVGIGQISSEVPQNLSASRPQDRQFILSSKKLLLSDSGFYLCAWSTTGEGNTIYFGEGSWLTVV.

J is TRBJ2-5 and V is TRBV28; D remains unclear. Germline lookup yields CDR1 MDHEN and CDR2 SYDVKM. The CDR3 covers 13 residues. Trimming shortened V by 7 bases and J by 1 base, and 10 bases separated the two germline ends. The CDR3 spells CASTQPGQETQYF. In DNA form, the CDR3 reads TGTGCCAGCACCCAGCCGGGCCAAGAGACCCAGTACTTC. Using reference TRBV28 and TRBJ2-5 for the parts outside the CDR3, the full variable domain is DVKVTQSSRYLVKRTGEKVFLECVQDMDHENMFWYRQDPGLGLRLIYFSYDVKMKEKGDIPEGYSVSREKKERFSLILESASTNQTSMYLCASTQPGQETQYFGPGTRLLVL.

This clone was counted once. The gene calls are TRBV5-6 and TRBJ2-3, with TRBD2 identical over 10 bases. The CDR3 extends over 15 amino acids. V lost 4 bases and J lost 0; bases outside the gene matches: 2. Germline lookup yields CDR1 SGHDT and CDR2 YYEEEE. As DNA, the CDR3 is TGTGCCAGCAGCCTGACTAGCGGGAGCACAGATACGCAGTATTTT. This encodes CASSLTSGSTDTQYF.

The chain recombines TRBV7-3 with TRBJ2-3; 12 bases map to TRBD2. The CDR3 runs 15 residues. Germline V gene data show CDR1 as SGHTA and CDR2 as FQGTGA. After removal of 5 bases from V and 4 bases from J, the junction contained 4 bases not matched to a gene. The CDR3 sequence: CASSELAGGPDTQYF. The CDR3 nucleotides read TGTGCCAGCAGCGAACTAGCGGGAGGCCCAGATACGCAGTATTTT.

The rearrangement joins TRBV28 to TRBJ1-2, with D hard to call. In germline, CDR1 is MDHEN, CDR2 SYDVKM. The V end lost 1 base, the J end lost 6 bases, and 12 bases lay between the germline ends. This CDR3 spans 14 amino acids. DNA for the CDR3: TGTGCCAGCAGTTTATCCCCCATTCCCCATGGCTACACCTTC. Translated, it gives CASSLSPIPHGYTF.

The chain links TRBV19 to TRBJ1-1; D call uncertain. The CDR3 covers 13 residues. In germline, CDR1 is LNHDA, CDR2 SQIVND (reference sequence). Between the trimmed V and J ends, which lost 3 bases and 6 bases, there was a span of 11 bases. The CDR3 reads CASSIGKDSEAFF. The CDR3 bases are TGTGCCAGTAGTATCGGGAAGGACTCTGAAGCTTTCTTT.

The chain's CDR3 is CASSLVAALSYEQYF. CDR3 sequence (DNA): TGTGCCAGCAGTTTAGTAGCAGCTCTCTCCTACGAGCAGTACTTC. This sequence joins TRBV28 and TRBJ2-7; D ambiguous. Trimming removed 2 bases from V and 0 bases from J, with 11 bases in between. Germline CDR1 is MDHEN and CDR2 is SYDVKM. This CDR3 is 15 amino acids long. The full variable domain, its missing parts supplied by reference TRBV28 and TRBJ2-7, is DVKVTQSSRYLVKRTGEKVFLECVQDMDHENMFWYRQDPGLGLRLIYFSYDVKMKEKGDIPEGYSVSREKKERFSLILESASTNQTSMYLCASSLVAALSYEQYFGPGTRLTVT.

The CDR3 is CASSSIQYYEQYF. In DNA form, the CDR3 reads TGTGCCAGCAGCTCGATTCAGTACTACGAGCAGTACTTC. The gene calls are TRBV7-9 and TRBJ2-5; D remains ambiguous. The J call may be faulty, since TRBJ2-7 better matches the DNA end. The germline V gene encodes CDR1 SEHNR and CDR2 FQNEAQ (reference sequence). The CDR3 runs to 13 residues.

The chain joins TRBV6-1 to TRBJ2-7, with 8 bases matching TRBD2. Germline CDR1 and CDR2: MNHNS and SASEGT. Losses at the gene ends were 2 bases for V and 3 bases for J; bases not matched to a gene: 9. The CDR3 spans 16 residues. CDR3: CASSEPMRSGSYEQYF. The CDR3 DNA reads as TGTGCCAGCAGTGAACCCATGAGGAGCGGGAGCTACGAGCAGTACTTC.